The TCR gamma chain described here comes from a study of Vδ1+ human thymocytes. Study-wide findings and caveats: Thymic TRG and TRD repertoires appeared highly polyclonal, with Gaussian CDR3 length distributions. TRD repertoires were essentially private, unlike widely shared TRG clonotypes. Thymic delta-chain repertoires held roughly 20% Vdelta2 sequences and few Vdelta3, despite high sort purity.

This clone occurred a few times. Its matching antigen is unknown. Within the sample, other DNA sequences also encode this same CDR3. The template was reverse-transcribed extracted RNA. CDR3 amplicons came from multiplex PCR with pooled V-gene forward and constant-region reverse primers. TCRdb reanalyzed the multiplex PCR reads using CATT. The table lists more than 35,000 gamma-chain clones, about 19% of them singletons. The trim removed 1 base at V and 10 bases at J, leaving 4 bases unmatched. Germline-derived CDR1 and CDR2 are VTNTFY and YDVSTARD (reference sequence). This CDR3 spans 11 amino acids. After alphabeta T cell depletion, CD3+ Vdelta1+ Vdelta2- thymocytes were sorted. Vdelta1+ thymocyte sorts reached between about 97% and 99.6% purity.

The receptor was isolated from a girl under three years old who had congenital heart surgery. Sequenced input: Vdelta1+ gamma-delta thymocytes from the thymus. Regarding subset: FACS-sorted CD3+ TCRalphabeta- TCRVdelta1+ TCRVdelta2- thymocytes. The genes are TRGV3 and TRGJ1 or TRGJ2. This CDR3 reads CATWDRPKKLF. The CDR3, as DNA: TGTGCCACCTGGGACAGACCGAAGAAACTCTTT.